The following is a TCR beta chain sequence with its context. Clones were sequenced by immunoSEQ multiplex PCR, and TCRdb holds only the in-frame ones, with some missing. The repertoire has under 300,000 clones, around 84% of them found once; the top ten carry approximately 1.3%. The sample comes from a study of blood T cell repertoires in COVID-19. This CDR3 contains 14 residues. CDR1 ENHRY and CDR2 SYGVKD come from the germline V gene. The V end was cut by 0 bases, the J end by 4 bases, with 10 bases between. This rearrangement joins TRBV10-3 to TRBJ2-7; D remains unclear. The sample comprised peripheral blood. The receptor was derived from a middle-aged woman who had recovered from COVID-19. The CDR3 DNA reads as TGTGCCATCAGTGAGTCGGAAGTAGCATACGAGCAGTACTTC. It codes for CAISESEVAYEQYF.